The 9 T cell receptor beta chains below all came from one sample that was sequenced in a study of cytomegalovirus exposure and HLA in healthy donors. Primers included in the PCR were 60 Vbeta and 13 Jbeta primers. Generated by immunoSEQ multiplex PCR, the TCRdb table keeps only in-frame clones and is missing some. The sample holds approximately 73,000 clones, roughly 80% seen once. The sample consisted of PBMCs. These receptors all stem from a woman in her thirties or forties in good health and CMV-seropositive.

The CDR3 loop reads CASSVPGTSTDTQYF. CDR3 DNA: TGTGCCAGCAGTGTACCGGGGACTAGCACAGATACGCAGTATTTT. The V gene is TRBV27, the J gene TRBJ2-3; TRBD2 is a possible D gene (6 bases). Trimming left V 5 bases short and J 0 bases short, with 12 bases between. Germline-derived CDR1 and CDR2 are MNHEY and SMNVEV (reference sequence). The CDR3 runs 15 residues.

The chain employs TRBV28 and TRBJ1-5, with a tentative D call TRBD1 (6 bases). The CDR3 totals 14 residues. V dropped 2 bases and J dropped 5 bases, with 10 bases sitting between them. The germline CDR1 and CDR2 sequences are MDHEN and SYDVKM. The CDR3 DNA sequence: TGTGCCAGCAGTTTAAGGGGGGGGGATCAGCCCCAGCATTTT. Amino acid sequence: CASSLRGGDQPQHF.

This chain joins TRBV5-1 and TRBJ2-5; 7 bases match TRBD2. V was clipped by 2 bases and J by 1 base; unmatched bases: 23. The CDR3 loop spans 21 amino acids. Germline V gene sequence: CDR1 SGHRS, CDR2 YFSETQ. In nucleotides, the CDR3 is TGCGCCAGCAGCTTAAACACGCGGGCCACTCTAGTGACGGGGGGCCAAGAGACCCAGTACTTC. The encoded protein is CASSLNTRATLVTGGQETQYF.

This clone has more than one count but fewer than ten. The chain recombines TRBV5-1 with TRBJ2-5; the D gene is possibly TRBD1 (6 bases). The CDR3 runs to 14 residues. Germline V gives CDR1 SGHRS, CDR2 YFSETQ. Trimming took 9 bases from V and 5 from J, leaving 20 bases between them. The CDR3 DNA follows: TGCGCCACCTCCCAACAGGGACGGCGGGAGACCCAGTACTTC. This encodes CATSQQGRRETQYF.

The chain joins TRBV12-5 to TRBJ2-5; 9 bases fit TRBD1. V lost 7 bases to trimming and J lost 2 bases; unmatched junction nucleotides: 8. Germline V CDR1 and CDR2: LGHNT, FRNRAP. The CDR3 is made up of 15 amino acids. The CDR3 here is CASVLGQGPQETQYF. As DNA, the CDR3 is TGTGCTAGTGTCCTGGGACAGGGTCCACAAGAGACCCAGTACTTC. The full variable domain, its missing parts supplied by reference TRBV12-5 and TRBJ2-5, is DARVTQTPRHKVTEMGQEVTMRCQPILGHNTVFWYRQTMMQGLELLAYFRNRAPLDDSGMPKDRFSAEMPDATLATLKIQPSEPRDSAVYFCASVLGQGPQETQYFGPGTRLLVL.

This chain joins TRBV13 and TRBJ2-1; tentatively, D is TRBD2 (6 bases). CDR1 is PRHDT, CDR2 FYEKMQ, per germline (reference sequence). The CDR3 is made up of 14 amino acids. Between the trimmed V and J ends, which lost 3 bases and 5 bases, there was a span of 11 bases. The CDR3, as DNA: TGTGCCAGCAGCTTTATGGTAGCGGACAATGAGCAGTTCTTC. Translating gives CASSFMVADNEQFF.

This clone has a handful of counts. V is TRBV5-4 and J is TRBJ2-5; 10 bases align to TRBD2. This CDR3 contains 16 residues. Germline lookup yields CDR1 SGHNT and CDR2 YYREEE (reference sequence). V lost 0 bases to trimming and J lost 3 bases; unmatched junction nucleotides: 5. The CDR3 spells CASSLGTSGREETQYF. CDR3 sequence (DNA): TGTGCCAGCAGCTTGGGGACTAGCGGAAGGGAAGAGACCCAGTACTTC.

The chain joins TRBV2 to TRBJ1-2; 9 bases fit TRBD1. The V segment lost 10 bases and the J segment 10 bases; nucleotides outside the gene matches: 13. The CDR3 totals 13 residues. Germline values: CDR1 SNHLY, CDR2 FYNNEI. DNA of the CDR3: TGTGCCACCCCTCCCGGGACAGGGAGTGACTACACCTTC. It codes for CATPPGTGSDYTF. The variable domain in full, completed from reference TRBV2 and TRBJ1-2, reads EPEVTQTPSHQVTQMGQEVILRCVPISNHLYFYWYRQILGQKVEFLVSFYNNEISEKSEIFDDQFSVERPDGSNFTLKIRSTKLEDSAMYFCATPPGTGSDYTFGSGTRLTVV.

The chain recombines TRBV11-2 with TRBJ1-1; D is ambiguous. V lost 4 bases to trimming and J lost 5 bases, with 2 bases between them. The CDR3 loop spans 10 amino acids. Germline CDR1 SGHAT, CDR2 FQNNGV. The CDR3 region has the DNA TGTGCCAGCAGCTCTACTGAAGCTTTCTTT. This sequence encodes CASSSTEAFF.